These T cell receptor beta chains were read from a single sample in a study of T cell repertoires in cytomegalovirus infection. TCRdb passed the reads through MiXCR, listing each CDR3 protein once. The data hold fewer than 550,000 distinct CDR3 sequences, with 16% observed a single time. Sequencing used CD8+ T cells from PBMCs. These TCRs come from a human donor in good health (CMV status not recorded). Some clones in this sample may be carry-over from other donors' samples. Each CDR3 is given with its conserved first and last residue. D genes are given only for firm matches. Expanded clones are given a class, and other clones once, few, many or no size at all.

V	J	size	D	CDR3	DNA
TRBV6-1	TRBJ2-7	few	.	CASSEENSHYEQYF	TGTGCCAGCAGTGAAGAGAACAGTCACTACGAGCAGTACTTC
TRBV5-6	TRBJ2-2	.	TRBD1	CASSQGTDNTGELFF	TGTGCCAGCAGCCAAGGGACAGACAACACCGGGGAGCTGTTTTTT
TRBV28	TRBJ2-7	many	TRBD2	CASSFGWGGTSYEQYF	TGTGCCAGCAGTTTTGGATGGGGGGGTACATCCTACGAGCAGTACTTC
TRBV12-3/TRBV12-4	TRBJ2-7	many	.	CASSFRGGDEQYF	TGTGCCAGCAGCTTCAGGGGAGGGGACGAGCAGTACTTC
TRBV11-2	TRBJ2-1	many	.	CASSISGNEQFF	TGTGCCAGCAGCATATCGGGAAATGAGCAGTTCTTC
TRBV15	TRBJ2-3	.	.	CATSRDGSVAEQMKYTQYF	TGTGCCACCAGCAGAGATGGGTCGGTGGCGGAACAGATGAAATATACGCAGTATTTT
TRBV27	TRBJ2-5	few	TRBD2	CASSSRAAGGPILLETQYF	TGTGCCAGCAGTTCCCGCGCAGCGGGAGGGCCAATTTTGTTGGAGACCCAGTACTTC
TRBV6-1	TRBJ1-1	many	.	CASSTGRVAPMNTEAFF	TGTGCCAGCAGCACCGGACGCGTAGCCCCAATGAACACTGAAGCTTTCTTT
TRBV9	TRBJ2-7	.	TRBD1	CASSGGGTGYEQYF	TGTGCCAGCAGCGGAGGGGGGACAGGGTACGAGCAGTACTTC
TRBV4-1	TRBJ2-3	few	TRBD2	CASSQELAGGTDTQYF	TGCGCCAGCAGCCAAGAACTAGCGGGAGGGACAGATACGCAGTATTTT
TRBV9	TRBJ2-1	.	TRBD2	CASSGGPGGHEQFF	TGTGCCAGCAGCGGAGGCCCGGGGGGGCATGAGCAGTTCTTC
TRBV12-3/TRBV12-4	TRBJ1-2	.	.	CARSPPGRNKYGSTF	TGTGCCAGAAGTCCCCCGGGACGGAATAAATATGGCTCCACCTTC
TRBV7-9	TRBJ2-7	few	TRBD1	CASSPRQGGPYEQYF	TGTGCCAGCAGCCCCCGACAGGGGGGACCCTACGAGCAGTACTTC
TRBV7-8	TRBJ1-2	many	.	CASSSRRGLNYGYTF	TGTGCCAGCAGCTCACGACGTGGGCTCAACTATGGCTACACCTTC
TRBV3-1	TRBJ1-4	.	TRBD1	CASSQEGGGLEWEKLFF	TGTGCCAGCAGCCAAGAAGGAGGGGGCCTAGAATGGGAAAAACTGTTTTTT
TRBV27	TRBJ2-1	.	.	CASSLWTDYNEQFF	TGTGCCAGCAGTTTATGGACAGATTACAATGAGCAGTTCTTC
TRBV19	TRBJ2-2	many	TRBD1	CATTGTVWTGELFF	TGTGCCACTACAGGGACAGTCTGGACCGGGGAGCTGTTTTTT
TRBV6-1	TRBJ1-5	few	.	CASKLNQPQHF	TGTGCCAGCAAGTTAAATCAGCCCCAGCATTTT
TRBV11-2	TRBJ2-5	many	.	CASRLARLETQYF	TGTGCCAGCAGACTAGCCCGTCTGGAGACCCAGTACTTC
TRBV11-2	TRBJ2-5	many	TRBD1	CASSLEPSTGVGETQYF	TGTGCCAGCAGCTTAGAACCGTCGACAGGGGTAGGAGAGACCCAGTACTTC
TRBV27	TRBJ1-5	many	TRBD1	CASSGDRGQPQHF	TGTGCCAGCAGTGGGGACAGGGGGCAGCCCCAGCATTTT
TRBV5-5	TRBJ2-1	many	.	CASSPGTGTEEQFF	TGTGCCAGCAGCCCGGGGACCGGGACCGAAGAGCAGTTCTTC
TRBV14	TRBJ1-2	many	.	CASSQERGANYGYTF	TGTGCCAGCAGCCAAGAAAGGGGGGCTAACTATGGCTACACCTTC
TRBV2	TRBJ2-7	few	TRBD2	CASTDRREASYEQYF	TGTGCCAGCACCGATAGGCGGGAGGCCTCCTACGAGCAGTACTTC
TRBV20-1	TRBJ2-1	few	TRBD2	CSASKAGGNNEQFF	TGCAGTGCTAGTAAGGCGGGGGGGAACAATGAGCAGTTCTTC
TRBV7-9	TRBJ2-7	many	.	CASSHSTYEQYF	TGTGCCAGCAGCCATTCTACCTACGAGCAGTACTTC
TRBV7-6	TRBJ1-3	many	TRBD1	CASSLTGTERNTIYF	TGTGCCAGCAGCTTAACCGGGACAGAACGGAACACCATATATTTT
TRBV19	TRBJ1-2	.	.	CASSTARHSYGYTF	TGTGCCAGTAGTACGGCTCGGCACAGCTATGGCTACACCTTC
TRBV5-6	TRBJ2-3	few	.	CASSLEGHLTDTQYF	TGTGCCAGCAGCTTGGAGGGACACCTCACAGATACGCAGTATTTT
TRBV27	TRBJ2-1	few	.	CASSDESSYNEQFF	TGTGCCAGCAGTGACGAAAGCTCCTACAATGAGCAGTTCTTC
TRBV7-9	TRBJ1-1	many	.	CASSLGGDNTEAFF	TGTGCCAGCAGCTTAGGCGGGGACAACACTGAAGCTTTCTTT
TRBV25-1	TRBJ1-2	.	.	CASTRNPVRGYTF	TGTGCCAGCACGCGCAATCCCGTCAGGGGCTACACCTTC
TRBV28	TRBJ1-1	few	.	CASSSRDNTEAFF	TGTGCCAGCAGTTCCAGAGATAACACTGAAGCTTTCTTT
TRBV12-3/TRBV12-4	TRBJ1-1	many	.	CASSPGGTTEAFF	TGTGCCAGCAGTCCGGGGGGGACCACTGAAGCTTTCTTT
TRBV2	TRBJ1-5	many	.	CASSEELAGSQPQHF	TGTGCCAGCAGTGAAGAACTGGCGGGTAGTCAGCCCCAGCATTTT
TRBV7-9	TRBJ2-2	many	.	CASSLPGQKNTGELFF	TGTGCCAGCAGCCTCCCCGGACAGAAGAACACCGGGGAGCTGTTTTTT
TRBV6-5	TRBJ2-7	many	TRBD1	CASSYSGTGGDEQYF	TGTGCCAGCAGTTACTCCGGGACAGGGGGCGACGAGCAGTACTTC
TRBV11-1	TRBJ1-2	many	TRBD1	CASASQPRGQGDGYTF	TGTGCCAGCGCCTCCCAGCCGCGGGGGCAGGGGGACGGCTACACCTTC
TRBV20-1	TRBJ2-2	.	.	CSALDLSNTGELFF	TGCAGTGCTCTAGACCTTTCTAATACCGGGGAGCTGTTTTTT